These 11 T cell receptor beta chains were sequenced from one sample in a study of blood T cells in healthy people across ages (dated by TCRdb to about 2015). Library preparation was by 5' RACE. The sequencing machine was an Illumina HiSeq 2500. A second PCR of roughly 6 to 12 cycles was run with a J-beta primer mix and a sample-barcoded 5' primer. TCRdb's own reprocessing of the public reads used fastp at Q25 and MiXCR and kept productive beta chains. A single entry per CDR3 protein holds the most common genes and DNA from its merged rows. The sample yields some 920,000 distinct CDR3 sequences; about 53% were counted once. The top ten constitute 20% to 25% of the sample. The material sequenced was blood. Receptors were obtained from a woman in her sixties or seventies in good health.

This clonotype was observed a few times. CDR3 sequence reads: CASARADNIQYF. Here the CDR3 DNA reads TGTGCCAGCGCTCGAGCGGATAACATTCAGTACTTC. V usage is TRBV12-3 or TRBV12-4 and J usage is TRBJ2-4; weak D call: TRBD2 (5 bases). V lost 8 bases, J lost 7 bases, and 12 bases lay in between. The CDR3 has 12 amino acids.

This clonotype was recorded a few times. The rearrangement links TRBV2 to TRBJ2-1; D perhaps matches TRBD2 (5 bases). Trimming left V 7 bases short and J 8 bases short, with 18 bases between. CDR3 length equals 14 residues. Germline CDR1 reads SNHLY; CDR2 reads FYNNEI. The CDR3, as DNA: TGTGCCAGCAATTACCCTACTAGTCACTATGAGCAGTTCTTC. Protein sequence: CASNYPTSHYEQFF. Full variable domain (rest looked up from reference TRBV2 and TRBJ2-1): EPEVTQTPSHQVTQMGQEVILRCVPISNHLYFYWYRQILGQKVEFLVSFYNNEISEKSEIFDDQFSVERPDGSNFTLKIRSTKLEDSAMYFCASNYPTSHYEQFFGPGTRLTVL.

The J gene is TRBJ2-1, the V gene TRBV5-1, with D maybe TRBD2 (6 bases). V was clipped by 2 bases and J by 3 bases, with 9 bases between them. Germline V CDR1 and CDR2: SGHRS, YFSETQ. The CDR3 is 14 residues long. The CDR3: CASSLLTSYNEQFF. The CDR3 coding sequence is TGCGCCAGCAGCTTACTGACTAGCTACAATGAGCAGTTCTTC.

The rearrangement uses TRBV20-1 and TRBJ2-1; 11 positions agree with TRBD2. The CDR3 is 14 amino acids. Germline-derived CDR1 and CDR2 are DFQATT and SNEGSKA (reference sequence). The CDR3 region is CAVAGGPTYNEQFF. CDR3 nucleotides: TGCGCTGTAGCGGGAGGGCCGACCTACAATGAGCAGTTCTTC.

The chain couples TRBV24-1 to TRBJ2-3; TRBD1 matches 9 bases. The CDR3 has 15 residues. CDR1 and CDR2 from the germline V gene are KGHDR and SFDVKD. V trimming: 4 bases; J trimming: 4 bases; junction bases outside the gene matches: 5. The CDR3 DNA reads TGTGCCACCAGTGACCTCTGGACAGGGGCAGATACGCAGTATTTT. It specifies CATSDLWTGADTQYF.

The J gene is TRBJ2-1, the V gene TRBV28; TRBD1 might be the D (6 bases). The CDR3 runs 14 residues. CDR1 is MDHEN and CDR2 is SYDVKM in the germline V gene. V lost 6 bases and J lost 4, with 13 bases in between. Here the CDR3 reads CASRPPGQYNEQFF. As DNA, the CDR3 is TGTGCCAGCAGGCCACCGGGACAATACAATGAGCAGTTCTTC.

Only a few counts were recorded for this clonotype. The J gene is TRBJ2-5, the V gene TRBV6-1; D may be TRBD2 (6 bases). CDR1 MNHNS and CDR2 SASEGT come from the germline V gene. This CDR3 has 15 residues. Trimming took 0 bases from V and 1 from J, leaving 9 bases between them. The CDR3 bases are TGTGCCAGCAGTGAAGCGCGGGGAACCCAAGAGACCCAGTACTTC. It is translated as CASSEARGTQETQYF.

This clonotype appeared a few times. V is TRBV3-1 and J is TRBJ2-7, with a possible D match to TRBD2 (5 bases). Germline CDR1 LGHDT, CDR2 YNNKEL (reference sequence). The V gene lost 1 base and the J gene lost 2 bases, with 9 bases spanning the gap. The length of the CDR3 is 14 residues. For the CDR3, the DNA is TGTGCCAGCAGCCAAGGAAAGAGGGCCTACGAGCAGTACTTC. It translates to CASSQGKRAYEQYF.

This chain links TRBV5-1 with TRBJ2-5; 9 nucleotides align to TRBD1. Germline CDR1 is SGHRS and CDR2 is YFSETQ. V trimming: 4 bases; J trimming: 2 bases; junction bases outside the gene matches: 9. CDR3 length equals 16 residues. CDR3 DNA sequence: TGCGCCAGCAGCGCTCCGGGACAGGGTATTCAAGAGACCCAGTACTTC. Amino acid sequence: CASSAPGQGIQETQYF. The whole variable domain, remainder taken from reference TRBV5-1 and TRBJ2-5, is KAGVTQTPRYLIKTRGQQVTLSCSPISGHRSVSWYQQTPGQGLQFLFEYFSETQRNKGNFPGRFSGRQFSNSRSEMNVSTLELGDSALYLCASSAPGQGIQETQYFGPGTRLLVL.

The chain links TRBV6-2 or TRBV6-3 to TRBJ2-1; D could derive from TRBD1 or TRBD2 (5 bases each). V was cut by 5 bases and J by 4 bases, with 15 bases left in between. This CDR3 comprises 15 residues. The V gene's germline CDR1 is MNHEY and CDR2 SVGEGT. The CDR3 region is CASSHLEEGYNEQFF. The CDR3 DNA follows: TGTGCCAGCAGTCACCTTGAAGAGGGGTACAATGAGCAGTTCTTC.

This chain uses TRBV28 with TRBJ2-6; D is undetermined. Germline loops: CDR1 MDHEN, CDR2 SYDVKM. This CDR3 is built from 13 residues. With 7 bases removed from V and 9 bases from J, the gap between germline ends came to 13 bases. The CDR3: CASTGGSFNVLTF. CDR3 DNA: TGTGCCAGCACTGGCGGCTCTTTCAACGTCCTGACTTTC. The full variable domain, its missing parts supplied by reference TRBV28 and TRBJ2-6, is DVKVTQSSRYLVKRTGEKVFLECVQDMDHENMFWYRQDPGLGLRLIYFSYDVKMKEKGDIPEGYSVSREKKERFSLILESASTNQTSMYLCASTGGSFNVLTFGAGSRLTVL.